Below are 26 T cell receptor beta chains sequenced from a single sample in a study of CD8 T cells in Susac syndrome. When the RNA was reverse transcribed, random hexamers were used with an input of roughly 0.45 to 1 ug. In TCRdb, the immunoSEQ multiplex PCR reads were re-called with MiXCR into one record per CDR3 protein. The sample includes 90,000 to 150,000 distinct CDR3 sequences, roughly 92% seen only once; the top ten take 0.12%. Source material: CD8+ T cells from PBMCs. These receptors were taken from a human donor in good health.

The sample holds a few counts of this clonotype. The chain carries TRBV18 and TRBJ2-7; the D gene is possibly TRBD2 (6 bases). Germline V lookup: CDR1 KGHSH, CDR2 LQKENI. The length of the CDR3 is 13 residues. Deletions cut 5 bases from V and 0 bases from J, with 8 bases between. CDR3 loop: CASSSGSSYEQYF. The CDR3 DNA sequence: TGTGCCAGCTCATCCGGGAGCTCCTACGAGCAGTACTTC.

The genes are TRBV5-4 and TRBJ2-5; 9 bases map to TRBD1. The CDR3 runs to 15 residues. CDR1 SGHNT and CDR2 YYREEE come from the germline V gene (reference sequence). The ends lost 3 bases at V and 4 bases at J; junction bases unmatched: 7. In nucleotides, the CDR3 is TGTGCCAGCAGCTCTCCGGGACAGGGTTTAGAGACCCAGTACTTC. Its translation is CASSSPGQGLETQYF. Filled out from reference TRBV5-4 and TRBJ2-5, the complete variable domain reads ETGVTQSPTHLIKTRGQQVTLRCSSQSGHNTVSWYQQALGQGPQFIFQYYREEENGRGNFPPRFSGLQFPNYSSELNVNALELDDSALYLCASSSPGQGLETQYFGPGTRLLVL.

The V gene is TRBV6-2 or TRBV6-3, the J gene TRBJ2-1; no firm D call. Deletions cut 6 bases from V and 2 bases from J, with 14 bases between. The CDR3 has 15 residues. Germline-derived CDR1 and CDR2 are MNHEY and SVGEGT. Here the CDR3 DNA reads TGTGCCAGCAGCGCTCCCCCGGCGGCCTACAATGAGCAGTTCTTC. Its protein product is CASSAPPAAYNEQFF.

V usage is TRBV6-1 and J usage is TRBJ2-1, with 9 bases identical to TRBD2. V shed 3 bases, J shed 3 bases, and the junction held 6 bases outside the gene matches. CDR1 MNHNS and CDR2 SASEGT come from the germline V gene. The CDR3 has 16 residues. CDR3 residues: CASSDVAGVVYNEQFF. The CDR3 coding sequence is TGTGCCAGCAGTGACGTAGCGGGAGTCGTCTACAATGAGCAGTTCTTC.

The chain couples TRBV18 to TRBJ1-1; no firm D call. CDR3 size: 12 residues. V lost 3 bases and J lost 8, with 10 bases in between. CDR1 and CDR2 from the germline V gene are KGHSH and LQKENI. The CDR3 nucleotides read TGTGCCAGCTCACCCCCCACCGGGGAAGCTTTCTTT. This encodes CASSPPTGEAFF. Complete variable domain (other parts from reference TRBV18 and TRBJ1-1): NAGVMQNPRHLVRRRGQEARLRCSPMKGHSHVYWYRQLPEEGLKFMVYLQKENIIDESGMPKERFSAEFPKEGPSILRIQQVVRGDSAAYFCASSPPTGEAFFGQGTRLTVV.

V usage is TRBV7-6 and J usage is TRBJ1-2, with D possibly matching TRBD1 (6 bases). Deletions cut 3 bases from V and 8 bases from J, with 13 bases between. In germline, CDR1 is SGHVS, CDR2 FNYEAQ. The CDR3 runs to 13 residues. The CDR3 DNA sequence: TGTGCCAGCAGCTTTGGGGGGGGGCACGGCTACACCTTC. It codes for CASSFGGGHGYTF.

Written as DNA, the CDR3 is TGCAGTGCTAGAGTCCCAGGGGGGGTCCCAATTAGCAATCAGCCCCAGCATTTT. Translated, it gives CSARVPGGVPISNQPQHF. V usage is TRBV20-1 and J usage is TRBJ1-5, with 7 bases matching TRBD1. CDR1 is DFQATT, CDR2 SNEGSKA, per germline (reference sequence). The CDR3 is 18 amino acids. V lost 1 base and J lost 0; bases outside the gene matches: 12.

The chain joins TRBV7-9 to TRBJ1-1; D might be TRBD1 (6 bases). The CDR3 spans 15 residues. V was clipped by 5 bases and J by 0 bases, with 13 bases between them. The germline V gene has CDR1 SEHNR and CDR2 FQNEAQ (reference sequence). The CDR3 protein is CASSAQGLMNTEAFF. CDR3 nucleotides: TGTGCCAGCAGCGCTCAGGGGCTGATGAACACTGAAGCTTTCTTT. The full variable domain, rest sourced from reference TRBV7-9 and TRBJ1-1, is DTGVSQNPRHKITKRGQNVTFRCDPISEHNRLYWYRQTLGQGPEFLTYFQNEAQLEKSRLLSDRFSAERPKGSFSTLEIQRTEQGDSAMYLCASSAQGLMNTEAFFGQGTRLTVV.

The J gene is TRBJ1-1, the V gene TRBV7-8; D unresolved. Germline CDR1 SGHVS, CDR2 FQNEAQ. The CDR3 length is 13 residues. V was clipped by 2 bases and J by 3 bases, with 7 bases between them. CDR3 in amino acids: CASSLYTDTEAFF. The DNA of the CDR3 is TGTGCCAGCAGCTTATACACGGACACTGAAGCTTTCTTT.

The chain has TRBV13 and TRBJ2-5; TRBD2 matches at 8 bases. This CDR3 has 15 residues. Losses at the gene ends were 5 bases for V and 3 bases for J; bases not matched to a gene: 8. The germline CDR1 and CDR2 sequences are PRHDT and FYEKMQ (reference sequence). CDR3 DNA sequence: TGTGCCAGCAGCCCAGAGGGTAGCGGGGAAGAGACCCAGTACTTC. Amino acid sequence: CASSPEGSGEETQYF.

The chain recombines TRBV7-9 with TRBJ1-2, with D possibly TRBD1 on 5 matching bases. CDR1 and CDR2 (germline): SEHNR, FQNEAQ (reference sequence). This CDR3 is built from 12 residues. Trimming cost V 2 bases and J 5 bases, with 6 bases left between them. In nucleotides, the CDR3 is TGTGCCAGCAGCTTACGACAGTATGGCTACACCTTC. Translated, it gives CASSLRQYGYTF.

This sequence joins TRBV27 and TRBJ2-1; D might be TRBD2 (5 bases). V was shortened by 4 bases and J by 5 bases, with 15 bases between the two germline ends. Germline loops: CDR1 MNHEY, CDR2 SMNVEV (reference sequence). The CDR3 is made up of 15 amino acids. CDR3 amino acids: CASSSPVVRDNEQFF. For the CDR3, the DNA is TGTGCCAGCAGTTCCCCCGTGGTGCGGGACAATGAGCAGTTCTTC.

The CDR3 loop is CASSLAAVPDTQYF. The CDR3 DNA reads TGTGCCAGCAGCTTAGCGGCAGTACCAGATACGCAGTATTTT. V and J are TRBV7-9 and TRBJ2-3; D gene ambiguous. CDR3 length: 14 amino acids. Germline V CDR1 and CDR2: SEHNR, FQNEAQ (reference sequence). V was pared by 0 bases and J by 4 bases, with 8 bases between.

The V and J genes are TRBV7-2 and TRBJ1-1, with a tentative D call TRBD1 (5 bases). Deletions cut 5 bases from V and 3 bases from J, with 16 bases between. The V gene's germline CDR1 is SGHTA and CDR2 FQGNSA. The CDR3 runs 15 residues. The CDR3, as DNA: TGTGCCAGCAGCCCTAACAGGAGGGCGGACACTGAAGCTTTCTTT. Translating gives CASSPNRRADTEAFF.

This chain uses TRBV29-1 with TRBJ2-5; D is possibly TRBD1 or TRBD2 (5 bases each). The length of the CDR3 is 15 residues. Between the trimmed V and J ends, which lost 6 bases and 1 base, there was a span of 18 bases. Germline V gene sequence: CDR1 SQVTM, CDR2 ANQGSEA. The CDR3 loop reads CSVKRQTGTQETQYF. The DNA of the CDR3 is TGCAGCGTGAAGAGGCAAACCGGGACCCAAGAGACCCAGTACTTC.

V usage is TRBV11-2 and J usage is TRBJ1-5, with D uncertain. V gave up 1 base and J gave up 0 bases, with 13 bases separating them. CDR1 and CDR2 (germline): SGHAT, FQNNGV. The CDR3 contains 17 residues. The chain's CDR3 is CASSLGAGDYSNQPQHF. In DNA, the CDR3 is TGTGCCAGCAGCTTAGGAGCCGGAGACTATAGCAATCAGCCCCAGCATTTT.

V and J are TRBV7-2 and TRBJ2-7; D may be TRBD2 (5 bases). V dropped 4 bases and J dropped 3 bases, with 19 bases sitting between them. The CDR3 covers 16 residues. Germline V lookup: CDR1 SGHTA, CDR2 FQGNSA. CDR3 sequence (DNA): TGTGCCAGCAGCTCCTCGCTCGGCCCGGGGAGCTACGAGCAGTACTTC. Protein: CASSSSLGPGSYEQYF.

The chain has TRBV2 and TRBJ2-5, with TRBD2 matching 9 bases. Germline V gives CDR1 SNHLY, CDR2 FYNNEI. CDR3 length equals 15 residues. J lost 4 bases, V lost 10 bases, and 13 bases had no gene match. CDR3 DNA: TGTGCCACCGCCGGGCTAGCGGGGAGGGGAGAGACCCAGTACTTC. This codes for CATAGLAGRGETQYF.

The V call is TRBV3-1, the J call TRBJ2-1; D is ambiguous. The V and J ends lost 1 base and 13 bases respectively, with 14 bases between them. Germline V gene data show CDR1 as LGHDT and CDR2 as YNNKEL (reference sequence). The CDR3 covers 13 residues. CDR3 sequence reads: CASSQGIKQPQFF. The CDR3 coding sequence is TGTGCCAGCAGCCAAGGAATAAAGCAGCCCCAGTTCTTC.

This chain links TRBV12-3 or TRBV12-4 with TRBJ2-1; D is uncertain. This CDR3 region has 15 residues. V shed 3 bases and J shed 7 bases, with 16 bases lying between them. In DNA, the CDR3 is TGTGCCAGCAGTTTCATTAATCCGGGTTGGAATGAGCAGTTCTTC. Translated: CASSFINPGWNEQFF.

CDR3 protein: CASSAAARAWGTEAFF. The CDR3 DNA reads TGTGCCAGCAGCGCCGCGGCAAGGGCGTGGGGCACTGAAGCTTTCTTT. The rearrangement joins TRBV5-4 to TRBJ1-1, with D unresolved. CDR1 and CDR2 from the germline V gene are SGHNT and YYREEE (reference sequence). The CDR3 is 16 amino acids. V lost 4 bases and J 4 bases, leaving 20 bases between the germline ends.

V is TRBV20-1 and J is TRBJ2-1, with D perhaps assigned TRBD1 or TRBD2 (5 bases each). The V end lost 3 bases, the J end lost 8 bases, and 14 bases lay between the germline ends. The germline V gene encodes CDR1 DFQATT and CDR2 SNEGSKA (reference sequence). This CDR3 spans 13 amino acids. CDR3 sequence (DNA): TGCAGTGCTAGTCCCCCAGGGAGCGATGAGCAGTTCTTC. Translation: CSASPPGSDEQFF.

This chain uses TRBV2 with TRBJ2-7, with D maybe TRBD2 (5 bases). This CDR3 spans 14 amino acids. Trimming pared 10 bases from V and 0 bases from J, leaving 16 bases between. Germline values: CDR1 SNHLY, CDR2 FYNNEI. As DNA, the CDR3 is TGTGCCACTACGGGGAGCAGGAGCTCCTACGAGCAGTACTTC. The encoded protein is CATTGSRSSYEQYF.

The rearrangement joins TRBV6-2 or TRBV6-3 to TRBJ2-3, with TRBD1 identical over 8 bases. The CDR3 consists of 15 residues. The germline CDR1 and CDR2 sequences are MNHEY and SVGEGT. V shed 6 bases and J 4 bases; nucleotides not matched to a gene: 9. The CDR3 here is CASSLRQGSSDTQYF. CDR3 in DNA: TGTGCCAGCAGCCTGAGACAGGGGAGTTCAGATACGCAGTATTTT.

The gene calls are TRBV23-1 and TRBJ1-5, with unresolved D. TRBV23-1 is recorded as an ORF, its role being uncertain. The CDR3 covers 12 residues. Deletions cut 5 bases from V and 5 bases from J, with 7 bases between. The CDR3 DNA reads as TGCGCCAGCAGTTTGTGTGATCAGCCCCAGCATTTT. Its translation: CASSLCDQPQHF.

V gene TRBV7-3 combines with J gene TRBJ1-2, with 11 bases that match TRBD1. The germline gives CDR1 SGHTA, CDR2 FQGTGA. The junction had 2 bases not matched to a gene; V was cut back by 4 bases and J by 4 bases. This CDR3 has 14 residues. This CDR3 is CASSSGTGGYGYTF. DNA for the CDR3: TGTGCCAGCAGCTCCGGGACAGGGGGCTATGGCTACACCTTC. The entire variable domain, with the rest obtained from reference TRBV7-3 and TRBJ1-2, is as follows: GAGVSQTPSNKVTEKGKYVELRCDPISGHTALYWYRQSLGQGPEFLIYFQGTGAADDSGLPNDRFFAVRPEGSVSTLKIQRTERGDSAVYLCASSSGTGGYGYTFGSGTRLTVV.